This T cell receptor (beta chain) derives from a study of neurological immune-mediated disorders. Study results and limitations: There were no CDR3 amino acid sequences shared by expanded clones across subjects, a result suggesting private repertoires in all groups. Patients with HTLV-1-associated myelopathy showed the most TCR clonal expansion. Those with multiple sclerosis showed the least, falling below healthy controls. A possible signature was seen in one related-CDR3 cluster, into which phylogenetic grouping placed the repertoires of 18 of 34 multiple sclerosis patients.

TCRdb redid the calling of the 5' RACE reads with MiXCR, one entry per CDR3 protein. The sample shows 87,000 or so distinct CDR3 sequences, about 3.8% of them seen only once. This clonotype appeared many times. Its antigen remains unidentified. Between the trimmed V and J ends, which lost 5 bases and 0 bases, there was a span of 14 bases. The CDR3 sequence is 15 residues long. Looked up from germline, CDR1 is DFQATT and CDR2 is SNEGSKA (reference sequence). The sequenced sample was PBMCs. The receptor was derived from a woman younger than 35 with multiple sclerosis. V usage is TRBV20-1 and J usage is TRBJ2-4; unclear D gene. Here the CDR3 reads CSAVEAAVAKNIQYF. CDR3 nucleotides: TGCAGTGCTGTAGAGGCGGCCGTAGCCAAAAACATTCAGTACTTC.